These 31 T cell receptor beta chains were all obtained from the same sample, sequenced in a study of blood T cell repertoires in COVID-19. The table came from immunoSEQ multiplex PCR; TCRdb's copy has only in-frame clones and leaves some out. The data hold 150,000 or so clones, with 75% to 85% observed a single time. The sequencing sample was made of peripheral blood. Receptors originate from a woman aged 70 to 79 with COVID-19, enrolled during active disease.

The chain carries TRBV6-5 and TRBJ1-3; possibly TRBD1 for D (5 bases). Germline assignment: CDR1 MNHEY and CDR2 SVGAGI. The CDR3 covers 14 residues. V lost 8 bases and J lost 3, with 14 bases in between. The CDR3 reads CASARGGLGNTIYF. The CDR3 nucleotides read TGTGCCAGCGCCCGGGGGGGACTTGGAAACACCATATATTTT.

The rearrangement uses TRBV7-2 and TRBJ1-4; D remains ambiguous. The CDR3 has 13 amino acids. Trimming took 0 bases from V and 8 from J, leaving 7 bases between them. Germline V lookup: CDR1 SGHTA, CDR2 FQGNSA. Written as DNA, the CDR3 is TGTGCCAGCAGCTTAGCTTTTCGGGAAAAACTGTTTTTT. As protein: CASSLAFREKLFF.

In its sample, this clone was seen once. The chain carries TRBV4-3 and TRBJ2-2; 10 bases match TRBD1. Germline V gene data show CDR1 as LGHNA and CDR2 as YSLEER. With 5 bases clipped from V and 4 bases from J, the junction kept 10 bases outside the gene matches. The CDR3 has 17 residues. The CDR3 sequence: CASSDDPGQGFTGELFF. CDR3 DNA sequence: TGCGCCAGCAGCGATGATCCGGGACAGGGGTTCACCGGGGAGCTGTTTTTT.

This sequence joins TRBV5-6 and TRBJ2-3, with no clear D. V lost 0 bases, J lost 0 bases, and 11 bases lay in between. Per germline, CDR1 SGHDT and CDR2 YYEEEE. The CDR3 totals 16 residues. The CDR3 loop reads CASSLVQITSTDTQYF. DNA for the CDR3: TGTGCCAGCAGCTTGGTACAGATTACTAGCACAGATACGCAGTATTTT.

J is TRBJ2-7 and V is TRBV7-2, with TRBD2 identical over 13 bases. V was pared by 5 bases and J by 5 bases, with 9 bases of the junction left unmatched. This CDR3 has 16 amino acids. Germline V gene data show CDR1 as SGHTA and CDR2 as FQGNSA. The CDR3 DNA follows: TGTGCCAGCAGCCAAACTAGCGGGGGGGCCGGGGACGAGCAGTACTTC. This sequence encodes CASSQTSGGAGDEQYF.

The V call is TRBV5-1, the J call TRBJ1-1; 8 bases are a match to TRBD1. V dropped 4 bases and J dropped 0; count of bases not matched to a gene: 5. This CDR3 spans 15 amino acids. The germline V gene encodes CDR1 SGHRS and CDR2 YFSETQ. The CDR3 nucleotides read TGCGCCAGCAGCATGGGACAGGCCATGAACACTGAAGCTTTCTTT. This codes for CASSMGQAMNTEAFF.

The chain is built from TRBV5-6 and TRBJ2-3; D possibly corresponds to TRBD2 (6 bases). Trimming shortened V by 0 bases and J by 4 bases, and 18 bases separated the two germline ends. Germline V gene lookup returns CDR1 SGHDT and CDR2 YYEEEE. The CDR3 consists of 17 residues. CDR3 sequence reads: CASSLASGRLASDTQYF. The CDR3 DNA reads TGTGCCAGCAGCTTGGCGTCGGGCAGGCTAGCGTCAGATACGCAGTATTTT. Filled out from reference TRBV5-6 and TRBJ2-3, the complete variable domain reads DAGVTQSPTHLIKTRGQQVTLRCSPKSGHDTVSWYQQALGQGPQFIFQYYEEEERQRGNFPDRFSGHQFPNYSSELNVNALLLGDSALYLCASSLASGRLASDTQYFGPGTRLTVL.

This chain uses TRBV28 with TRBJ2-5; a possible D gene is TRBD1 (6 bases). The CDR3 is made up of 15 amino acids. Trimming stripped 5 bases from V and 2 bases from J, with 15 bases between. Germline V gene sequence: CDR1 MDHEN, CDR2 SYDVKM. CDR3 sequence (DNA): TGTGCCAGCAGTCCCGCCAAGGGGGTTCAAGAGACCCAGTACTTC. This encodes CASSPAKGVQETQYF.

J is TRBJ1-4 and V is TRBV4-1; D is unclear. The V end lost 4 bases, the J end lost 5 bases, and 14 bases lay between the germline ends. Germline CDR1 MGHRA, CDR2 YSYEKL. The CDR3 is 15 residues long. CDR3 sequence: CASSPMDGRNEKLFF. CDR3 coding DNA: TGCGCCAGCAGCCCAATGGACGGGAGGAATGAAAAACTGTTTTTT.

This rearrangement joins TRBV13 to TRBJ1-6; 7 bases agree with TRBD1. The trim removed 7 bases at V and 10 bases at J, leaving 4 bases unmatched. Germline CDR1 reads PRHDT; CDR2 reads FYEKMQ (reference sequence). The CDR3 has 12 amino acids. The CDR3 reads CASNQQGSPLHF. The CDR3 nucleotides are TGTGCCAGCAACCAACAGGGGTCACCCCTCCACTTT. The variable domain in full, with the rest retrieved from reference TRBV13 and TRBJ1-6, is AAGVIQSPRHLIKEKRETATLKCYPIPRHDTVYWYQQGPGQDPQFLISFYEKMQSDKGSIPDRFSAQQFSDYHSELNMSSLELGDSALYFCASNQQGSPLHFGNGTRLTVT.

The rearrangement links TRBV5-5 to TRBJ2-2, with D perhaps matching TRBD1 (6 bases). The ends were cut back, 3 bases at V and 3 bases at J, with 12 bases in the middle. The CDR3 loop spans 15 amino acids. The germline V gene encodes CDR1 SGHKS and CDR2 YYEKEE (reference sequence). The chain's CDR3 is CASSSTGSHTGELFF. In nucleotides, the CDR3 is TGTGCCAGCAGCTCCACAGGGTCCCACACCGGGGAGCTGTTTTTT.

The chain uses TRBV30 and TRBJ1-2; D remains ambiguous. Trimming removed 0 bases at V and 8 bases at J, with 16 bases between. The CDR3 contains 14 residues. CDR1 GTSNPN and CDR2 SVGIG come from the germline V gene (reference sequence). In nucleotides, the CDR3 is TGTGCCTGGAGTGTAATCGGGGTCGGGGAGGGCTACACCTTC. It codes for CAWSVIGVGEGYTF. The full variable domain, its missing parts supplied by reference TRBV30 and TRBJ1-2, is SQTIHQWPATLVQPVGSPLSLECTVEGTSNPNLYWYRQAAGRGLQLLFYSVGIGQISSEVPQNLSASRPQDRQFILSSKKLLLSDSGFYLCAWSVIGVGEGYTFGSGTRLTVV.

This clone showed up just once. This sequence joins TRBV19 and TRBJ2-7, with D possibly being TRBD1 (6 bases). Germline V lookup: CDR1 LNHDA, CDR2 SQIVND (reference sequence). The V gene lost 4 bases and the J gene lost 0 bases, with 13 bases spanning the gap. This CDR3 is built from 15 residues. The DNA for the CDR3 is TGTGCCAGTAGTAACAAGGGGGTCAGCTCCTACGAGCAGTACTTC. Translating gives CASSNKGVSSYEQYF.

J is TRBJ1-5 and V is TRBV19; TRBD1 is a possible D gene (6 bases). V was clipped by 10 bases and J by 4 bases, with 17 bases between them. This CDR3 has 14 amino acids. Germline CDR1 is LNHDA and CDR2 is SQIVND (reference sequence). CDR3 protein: CATLGTPPNQPQHF. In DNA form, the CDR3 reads TGTGCCACCCTTGGGACACCACCTAATCAGCCCCAGCATTTT.

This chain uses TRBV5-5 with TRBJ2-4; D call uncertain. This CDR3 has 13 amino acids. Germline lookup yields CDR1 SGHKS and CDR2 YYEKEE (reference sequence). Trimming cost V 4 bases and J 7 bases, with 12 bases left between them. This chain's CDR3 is CASSGPSRNIQYF. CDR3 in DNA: TGTGCCAGCAGCGGTCCAAGCAGGAACATTCAGTACTTC.

CDR3 DNA sequence: TGTGCCAGCAGCTCCCTGGACAGGGATGGACAGCAGTACTTC. The encoded protein is CASSSLDRDGQQYF. The chain combines TRBV7-8 with TRBJ2-7; 8 bases agree with TRBD1. The J segment lost 8 bases and the V segment lost 4 bases, leaving 10 bases of the junction unmatched. The V gene's germline CDR1 is SGHVS and CDR2 FQNEAQ. This CDR3 is 14 amino acids long.

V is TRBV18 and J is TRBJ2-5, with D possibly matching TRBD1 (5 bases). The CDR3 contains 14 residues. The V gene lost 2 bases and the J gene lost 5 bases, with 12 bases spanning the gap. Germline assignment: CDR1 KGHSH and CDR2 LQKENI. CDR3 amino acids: CASSPVRQLETQYF. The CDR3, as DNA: TGTGCCAGCTCACCAGTGCGACAGTTGGAGACCCAGTACTTC.

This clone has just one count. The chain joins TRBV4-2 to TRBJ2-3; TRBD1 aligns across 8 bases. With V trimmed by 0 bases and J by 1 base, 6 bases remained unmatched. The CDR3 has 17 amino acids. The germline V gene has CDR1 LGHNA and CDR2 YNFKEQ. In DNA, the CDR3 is TGTGCCAGCAGCCAAGATCCAGGGGGCTCCGGCACAGATACGCAGTATTTT. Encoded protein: CASSQDPGGSGTDTQYF.

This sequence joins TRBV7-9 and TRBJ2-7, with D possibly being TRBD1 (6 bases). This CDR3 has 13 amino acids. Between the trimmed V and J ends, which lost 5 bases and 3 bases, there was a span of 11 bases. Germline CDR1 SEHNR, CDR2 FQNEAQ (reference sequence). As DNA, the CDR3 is TGTGCCAGCAGCCGGGACATGCTCTACGAGCAGTACTTC. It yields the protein CASSRDMLYEQYF.

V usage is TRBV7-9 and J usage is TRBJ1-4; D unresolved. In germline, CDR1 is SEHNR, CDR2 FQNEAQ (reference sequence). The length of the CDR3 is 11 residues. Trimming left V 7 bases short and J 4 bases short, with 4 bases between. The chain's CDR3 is CASTRNEKLFF. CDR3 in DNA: TGTGCCAGCACCCGTAATGAAAAACTGTTTTTT.

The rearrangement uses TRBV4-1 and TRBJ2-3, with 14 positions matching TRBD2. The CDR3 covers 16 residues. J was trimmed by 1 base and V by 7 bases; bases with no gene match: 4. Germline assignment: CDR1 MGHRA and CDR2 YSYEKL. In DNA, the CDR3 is TGCGCCAGCACCCTGGGACTAGCGGGGGGCACAGATACGCAGTATTTT. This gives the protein CASTLGLAGGTDTQYF.

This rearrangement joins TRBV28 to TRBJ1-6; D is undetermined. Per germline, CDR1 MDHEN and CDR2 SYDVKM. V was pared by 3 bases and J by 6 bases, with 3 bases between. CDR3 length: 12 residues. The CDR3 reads CASSFRNSPLHF. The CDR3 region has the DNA TGTGCCAGCAGTTTCCGTAATTCACCCCTCCACTTT.

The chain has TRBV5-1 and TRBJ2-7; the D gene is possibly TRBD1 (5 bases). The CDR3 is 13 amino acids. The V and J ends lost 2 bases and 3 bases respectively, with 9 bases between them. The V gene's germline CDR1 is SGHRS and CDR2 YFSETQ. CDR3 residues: CASSLTGNYEQYF. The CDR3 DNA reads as TGCGCCAGCAGCTTAACAGGAAACTACGAGCAGTACTTC.

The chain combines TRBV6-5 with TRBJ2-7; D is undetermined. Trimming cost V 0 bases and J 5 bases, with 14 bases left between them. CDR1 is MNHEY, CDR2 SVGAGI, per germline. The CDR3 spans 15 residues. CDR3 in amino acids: CASSYSEQLSHEQYF. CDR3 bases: TGTGCCAGCAGTTACTCGGAGCAGCTCTCACACGAGCAGTACTTC.

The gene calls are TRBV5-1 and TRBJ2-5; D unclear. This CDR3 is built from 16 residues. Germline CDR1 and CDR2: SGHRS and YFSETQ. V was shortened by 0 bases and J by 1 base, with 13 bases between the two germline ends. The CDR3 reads CASSLGSSSGQETQYF. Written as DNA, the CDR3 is TGCGCCAGCAGCTTGGGGAGCTCTAGTGGCCAAGAGACCCAGTACTTC.

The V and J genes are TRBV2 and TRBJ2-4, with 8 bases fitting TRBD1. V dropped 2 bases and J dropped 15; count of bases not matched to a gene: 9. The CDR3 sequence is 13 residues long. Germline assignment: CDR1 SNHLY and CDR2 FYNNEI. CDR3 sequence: CASSERFRDRLYF. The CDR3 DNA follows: TGTGCCAGCAGTGAACGGTTTCGGGACAGGCTGTACTTC.

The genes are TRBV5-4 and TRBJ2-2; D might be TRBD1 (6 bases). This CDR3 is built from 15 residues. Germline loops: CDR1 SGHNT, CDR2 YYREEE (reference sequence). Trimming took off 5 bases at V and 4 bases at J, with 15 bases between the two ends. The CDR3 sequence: CASSPGHSSTGELFF. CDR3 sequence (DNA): TGTGCCAGCAGTCCGGGACACTCGAGCACCGGGGAGCTGTTTTTT.

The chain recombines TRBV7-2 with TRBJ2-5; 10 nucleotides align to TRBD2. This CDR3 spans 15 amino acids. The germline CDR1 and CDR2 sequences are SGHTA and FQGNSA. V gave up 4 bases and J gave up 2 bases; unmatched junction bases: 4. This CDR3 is CASSSSGGEQETQYF. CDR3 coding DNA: TGTGCCAGCAGCTCTAGCGGGGGCGAACAAGAGACCCAGTACTTC.

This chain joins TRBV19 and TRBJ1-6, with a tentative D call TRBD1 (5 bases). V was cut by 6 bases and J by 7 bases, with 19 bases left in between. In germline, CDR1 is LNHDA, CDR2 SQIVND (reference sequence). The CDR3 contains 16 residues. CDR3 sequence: CASSNRDSVWNSPLHF. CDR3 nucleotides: TGTGCCAGTAGCAACCGGGACTCAGTGTGGAATTCACCCCTCCACTTT.

CDR3 DNA sequence: TGTGCCAGCAGTTTATATCGGGAGAGCAATCAGCCCCAGCATTTT. The encoded protein is CASSLYRESNQPQHF. This chain connects TRBV27 to TRBJ1-5; D remains unclear. In germline, CDR1 is MNHEY, CDR2 SMNVEV (reference sequence). The CDR3 extends over 15 amino acids. Trimming cost V 1 base and J 1 base, with 8 bases left between them.

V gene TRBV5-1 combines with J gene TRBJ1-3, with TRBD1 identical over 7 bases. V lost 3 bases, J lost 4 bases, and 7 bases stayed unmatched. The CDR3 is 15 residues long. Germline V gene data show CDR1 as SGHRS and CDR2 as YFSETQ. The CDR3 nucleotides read TGCGCCAGCAGCTCGGACGGGACAGTCGGAAACACCATATATTTT. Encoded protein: CASSSDGTVGNTIYF. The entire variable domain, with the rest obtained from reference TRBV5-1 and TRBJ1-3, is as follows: KAGVTQTPRYLIKTRGQQVTLSCSPISGHRSVSWYQQTPGQGLQFLFEYFSETQRNKGNFPGRFSGRQFSNSRSEMNVSTLELGDSALYLCASSSDGTVGNTIYFGEGSWLTVV.